This entry lists 24 T cell receptor beta chains sequenced from one sample in a study of cytomegalovirus exposure and HLA in healthy donors. The study ran its PCR with 60 Vbeta and 13 Jbeta primers. Only in-frame clones appear in the TCRdb table, and some are missing; sequencing was by immunoSEQ multiplex PCR. The table lists approximately 300,000 clones, 80% of them singletons. Sequences were obtained from PBMCs. The receptors were gathered from a girl aged 2 to 9 in good health and CMV-seronegative.

This chain joins TRBV7-2 and TRBJ2-5; 7 nucleotides line up with TRBD1. After removal of 6 bases from V and 5 bases from J, the junction contained 9 bases not matched to a gene. The germline V gene has CDR1 SGHTA and CDR2 FQGNSA. The CDR3 covers 14 residues. Here the CDR3 DNA reads TGTGCCAGCAGTTTAACCGGGACAGACGAGACCCAGTACTTC. Its translation is CASSLTGTDETQYF.

This CDR3 is CASSLLGAGMSNEQFF. Written as DNA, the CDR3 is TGTGCCAGCAGCCTTCTGGGAGCGGGGATGAGTAATGAGCAGTTCTTC. This chain joins TRBV5-4 and TRBJ2-1, with 7 bases that match TRBD2. This CDR3 region has 16 residues. J gave up 7 bases and V 4 bases, and 14 bases lay outside the gene matches. Germline-derived CDR1 and CDR2 are SGHNT and YYREEE (reference sequence).

This clone has a single count. The gene calls are TRBV5-1 and TRBJ2-7, with unresolved D. This CDR3 has 13 residues. Trimming removed 1 base from V and 5 bases from J, with 10 bases in between. Germline CDR1 is SGHRS and CDR2 is YFSETQ. The CDR3 spells CASSLFRMNEQYF. The CDR3 DNA reads TGCGCCAGCAGCTTGTTCAGGATGAACGAGCAGTACTTC.

CDR3 DNA: TGTGCAAGTCGCGCCAACAGGGAAAGGAACACTGAAGCTTTCTTT. Translating gives CASRANRERNTEAFF. V usage is TRBV12-2 and J usage is TRBJ1-1; TRBD1 was called by the table and not checked on the DNA. TRBV12-2 is noted as a pseudogene. CDR3 length: 15 amino acids.

The J gene is TRBJ2-1, the V gene TRBV27, with TRBD2 matching over 13 bases. V was pared by 4 bases and J by 9 bases, with 9 bases of the junction left unmatched. This CDR3 is 16 amino acids long. From germline, CDR1 is MNHEY and CDR2 SMNVEV (reference sequence). CDR3 sequence (DNA): TGTGCCAGCAGTTCTCTTCCGGGACTAGCGGGGTCTGAGCAGTTCTTC. Its protein product is CASSSLPGLAGSEQFF.

The rearrangement links TRBV4-1 to TRBJ1-6; weak D call: TRBD1 (5 bases). This CDR3 comprises 17 residues. Germline CDR1 reads MGHRA; CDR2 reads YSYEKL. Trimming shortened V by 1 base and J by 6 bases, and 16 bases separated the two germline ends. Here the CDR3 reads CASSQARGRQFNSPLHF. The CDR3 DNA follows: TGCGCCAGCAGCCAAGCCCGGGGGAGGCAGTTTAATTCACCCCTCCACTTT.

This clone has more than one count but fewer than ten. The J gene is TRBJ2-1, the V gene TRBV2; 8 bases are shared with TRBD2. V lost 8 bases, J lost 1 base, and 7 bases stayed unmatched. CDR3 length equals 15 residues. Germline lookup yields CDR1 SNHLY and CDR2 FYNNEI. The CDR3 DNA follows: TGTGCCAGCGATCTGGCTAGCGGGTCCTACAATGAGCAGTTCTTC. This gives the protein CASDLASGSYNEQFF.

This clone was counted only a few times. This chain joins TRBV5-4 and TRBJ2-2; TRBD2 matches at 8 bases. Trimming took 4 bases from V and 1 from J; bases not matched to a gene: 12. The length of the CDR3 is 18 residues. Germline V gene lookup returns CDR1 SGHNT and CDR2 YYREEE (reference sequence). For the CDR3, the DNA is TGTGCCAGCAGCGGCGGGGGGCGAAATTCGAGGAACACCGGGGAGCTGTTTTTT. Protein sequence: CASSGGGRNSRNTGELFF.

The chain recombines TRBV2 with TRBJ2-1, with a possible D match to TRBD2 (6 bases). V shed 4 bases and J shed 6 bases, with 10 bases lying between them. The CDR3 sequence is 13 residues long. Germline assignment: CDR1 SNHLY and CDR2 FYNNEI. CDR3 residues: CASSAGASNEQFF. The CDR3 coding sequence is TGTGCCAGCAGTGCGGGAGCTTCCAATGAGCAGTTCTTC.

The chain has TRBV14 and TRBJ2-7; tentative D call: TRBD1 (5 bases). Deletions cut 0 bases from V and 3 bases from J, with 15 bases between. Germline lookup yields CDR1 SGHDN and CDR2 FVKESK. CDR3 length: 16 amino acids. The CDR3 protein is CASSQDVGANLYEQYF. CDR3 nucleotides: TGTGCCAGCAGCCAAGATGTTGGGGCCAACCTCTACGAGCAGTACTTC.

This chain joins TRBV7-6 and TRBJ1-2, with 7 bases that match TRBD1. The ends lost 1 base at V and 3 bases at J; junction bases unmatched: 2. Looked up from germline, CDR1 is SGHVS and CDR2 is FNYEAQ. CDR3 length: 14 amino acids. The CDR3 sequence: CASSLGGTDYGYTF. The CDR3 nucleotides are TGTGCCAGCAGCTTAGGGGGGACAGACTATGGCTACACCTTC.

As regards this clone: Other DNA sequences within the sample encode an identical CDR3. The chain uses TRBV11-3 and TRBJ2-1; 11 bases align to TRBD2. Germline trimming cut 5 bases from V and 10 bases from J; bases unmatched to any gene: 10. This CDR3 comprises 15 residues. CDR1 is SGHNT, CDR2 YENEEA, per germline. DNA of the CDR3: TGTGCCAGCAGCCTCGGGATAGCGGGAGGGAACGAGCAGTTCTTC. This codes for CASSLGIAGGNEQFF.

The V and J genes are TRBV9 and TRBJ1-2; 7 bases line up with TRBD1. Per germline, CDR1 SGDLS and CDR2 YYNGEE. This CDR3 has 14 residues. Trimming cost V 2 bases and J 6 bases; bases outside gene matches: 7. The CDR3 region is CASSVPGTANGYTF. CDR3 bases: TGTGCCAGCAGCGTTCCCGGGACAGCGAATGGCTACACCTTC.

V and J are TRBV7-9 and TRBJ1-4, with 8 bases aligning to TRBD1. The CDR3 covers 15 residues. V shed 5 bases, J shed 0 bases, and the junction held 2 bases outside the gene matches. Germline V lookup: CDR1 SEHNR, CDR2 FQNEAQ (reference sequence). DNA for the CDR3: TGTGCCAGCAGCCGGACAGGGTCAACTAATGAAAAACTGTTTTTT. Encoded protein: CASSRTGSTNEKLFF.

The rearrangement joins TRBV19 to TRBJ2-7; possible D gene TRBD2, 6 bases. Germline V gene sequence: CDR1 LNHDA, CDR2 SQIVND (reference sequence). The CDR3 is 15 amino acids. V was shortened by 3 bases and J by 0 bases, with 12 bases between the two germline ends. Written as DNA, the CDR3 is TGTGCCAGTAGTATTATTTTAGCGGACTCCTACGAGCAGTACTTC. It is translated as CASSIILADSYEQYF.

This clone was counted a few times. The genes are TRBV4-1 and TRBJ2-7; 10 bases agree with TRBD2. From germline, CDR1 is MGHRA and CDR2 YSYEKL. V gave up 2 bases and J gave up 2 bases; unmatched junction bases: 12. The CDR3 runs 18 residues. The DNA for the CDR3 is TGCGCCAGCAGCCAATTACCGAGTCCGAGCGGGAGGGCCTACGAGCAGTACTTC. Encoded protein: CASSQLPSPSGRAYEQYF.

The chain combines TRBV11-1 with TRBJ2-5; TRBD1 is a possible D gene (6 bases). Germline values: CDR1 SGHAT, CDR2 FQDESV (reference sequence). This CDR3 contains 14 residues. V gave up 4 bases and J gave up 2 bases, with 11 bases separating them. The CDR3 nucleotides read TGTGCCAGCAGCTCCCGGACAGAACAAGAGACCCAGTACTTC. Amino acids: CASSSRTEQETQYF.

This chain links TRBV11-1 with TRBJ2-2; possibly TRBD1 for D (5 bases). Looked up from germline, CDR1 is SGHAT and CDR2 is FQDESV (reference sequence). Trimming pared 0 bases from V and 1 base from J, leaving 9 bases between. The CDR3 totals 16 residues. CDR3 loop: CASSLARTLNTGELFF. The CDR3 bases are TGTGCCAGCAGCTTAGCCAGGACACTGAACACCGGGGAGCTGTTTTTT. Drawing the rest from reference TRBV11-1 and TRBJ2-2, the complete variable domain is EAEVAQSPRYKITEKSQAVAFWCDPISGHATLYWYRQILGQGPELLVQFQDESVVDDSQLPKDRFSAERLKGVDSTLKIQPAELGDSAMYLCASSLARTLNTGELFFGEGSRLTVL.

This chain uses TRBV9 with TRBJ1-3, with D hard to call. The CDR3 runs 14 residues. The germline V and J ends were trimmed by 4 bases and 4 bases, with 12 bases remaining between them. From germline, CDR1 is SGDLS and CDR2 YYNGEE. The CDR3 protein is CASSPGEPGNTIYF. As DNA, the CDR3 is TGTGCCAGCAGCCCGGGTGAACCGGGAAACACCATATATTTT. The whole variable domain, filled in from reference TRBV9 and TRBJ1-3, reads DSGVTQTPKHLITATGQRVTLRCSPRSGDLSVYWYQQSLDQGLQFLIQYYNGEERAKGNILERFSAQQFPDLHSELNLSSLELGDSALYFCASSPGEPGNTIYFGEGSWLTVV.

The rearrangement uses TRBV10-3 and TRBJ2-1; the match to TRBD2 covers 11 bases. CDR1 and CDR2 (germline): ENHRY, SYGVKD. V lost 5 bases to trimming and J lost 2 bases; unmatched junction nucleotides: 5. CDR3 size: 16 residues. CDR3 in amino acids: CAISQVAGGPYNEQFF. CDR3 coding DNA: TGTGCCATCAGTCAAGTAGCGGGGGGGCCCTACAATGAGCAGTTCTTC.

The chain combines TRBV4-1 with TRBJ1-2, with 8 bases lining up with TRBD1. Germline CDR1 is MGHRA and CDR2 is YSYEKL. V lost 7 bases to trimming and J lost 4 bases; unmatched junction nucleotides: 5. This CDR3 region has 13 residues. DNA of the CDR3: TGCGCCAGCAAGGCCAGGGGGCCCTATGGCTACACCTTC. Its translation: CASKARGPYGYTF.

There are a few counts of this clone. V and J are TRBV5-4 and TRBJ1-2, with a possible D match to TRBD1 (6 bases). This CDR3 contains 14 residues. Trimming pared 4 bases from V and 2 bases from J, leaving 12 bases between. The germline V gene encodes CDR1 SGHNT and CDR2 YYREEE (reference sequence). CDR3 loop: CASSLGGQNYGYTF. CDR3 nucleotide sequence: TGTGCCAGCAGCCTGGGTGGACAGAACTATGGCTACACCTTC.

The chain recombines TRBV5-4 with TRBJ1-3, with unresolved D. CDR3 length: 16 residues. Per the germline V gene, CDR1 is SGHNT and CDR2 is YYREEE (reference sequence). The V end lost 3 bases, the J end lost 0 bases, and 13 bases lay between the germline ends. The CDR3 bases are TGTGCCAGCAGCTCTCCCGACGGGAGCTCTGGAAACACCATATATTTT. It yields the protein CASSSPDGSSGNTIYF.

The chain is built from TRBV19 and TRBJ2-7, with 12 bases matching TRBD1. With 6 bases clipped from V and 7 bases from J, the junction kept 7 bases outside the gene matches. Germline values: CDR1 LNHDA, CDR2 SQIVND (reference sequence). The CDR3 has 14 amino acids. The CDR3 protein is CASRGDRGRAEQYF. DNA of the CDR3: TGTGCCAGTAGGGGGGACAGGGGGCGAGCAGAGCAGTACTTC.